This entry describes one T cell receptor (beta chain). Its antigen is not known. The germline gene is not matched at one end of the junction; a read error may be the cause. Germline V gives CDR1 DFQATT, CDR2 SNEGSKA (reference sequence). CDR3 length equals 14 residues. The record originates from a study of response to subunit inactivated influenza vaccine. Study-wide points: The authors suggested that every seasonal influenza vaccination recruits few new T cells.

One entry per CDR3 protein, called by TCRdb with MiXCR from the RT-PCR reads. The table has about 800,000 distinct CDR3 sequences, 21% seen once. This receptor was obtained from a man in his forties or fifties who received an inactivated influenza vaccine. The sequencing here drew on PBMCs from blood, taken approximately 5 days after vaccination. The V gene is TRBV20-1, the J gene TRBJ2-5, with TRBD1 identical over 8 bases. DNA of the CDR3: TGCAATGCTACCCTCCCGACAGGGGAAGAGACCCAGTACTTC. This codes for CNATLPTGEETQYF.